This passage covers 28 T cell receptor beta chains from one sample sequenced in a study of blood T cell repertoires in COVID-19. Libraries were prepared by immunoSEQ multiplex PCR; TCRdb keeps only in-frame clonotypes and omits some of them. The sample carries more than 70,000 clones, roughly nine tenths recorded once. What was sequenced was peripheral blood. The receptors originated from a woman younger than 30 with acute or convalescent COVID-19.

The chain uses TRBV29-1 and TRBJ1-1; 7 bases fit TRBD1. The CDR3 spans 10 residues. Germline V CDR1 and CDR2: SQVTM, ANQGSEA. The V and J ends lost 7 bases and 7 bases, in that order; junction bases with no gene match: 3. CDR3 in amino acids: CSARDSEAFF. CDR3 DNA sequence: TGCAGCGCTAGGGACAGTGAAGCTTTCTTT.

Regarding this clone: Its ends do not fully match the called genes, so a read error is possible. As DNA, the CDR3 is TGCGCCAGCAGCCGAGAAACAACACCTAGTTCACCCTTCCACTTT. It specifies CASSRETTPSSPFHF. V is TRBV4-3 and J is TRBJ1-6; D is undetermined. Germline V gives CDR1 LGHNA, CDR2 YSLEER. The CDR3 contains 15 residues.

V gene TRBV10-3 combines with J gene TRBJ1-1; D might be TRBD1 (6 bases). The CDR3 consists of 16 residues. The V and J ends lost 6 bases and 1 base respectively, with 18 bases between them. CDR1 ENHRY and CDR2 SYGVKD come from the germline V gene. The CDR3 nucleotides read TGTGCCATCAGGGGATCAGGGGCGCAGCCGAACACTGAAGCTTTCTTT. Protein sequence: CAIRGSGAQPNTEAFF.

The chain combines TRBV30 with TRBJ1-6; TRBD1 agrees at 7 bases. This CDR3 region has 12 residues. V was clipped by 5 bases and J by 7 bases; unmatched bases: 2. CDR1 and CDR2 from the germline V gene are GTSNPN and SVGIG (reference sequence). CDR3 bases: TGTGCCTGGGACAGGGTGAATTCACCCCTCCACTTT. It specifies CAWDRVNSPLHF.

V and J are TRBV6-5 and TRBJ1-1, with a possible D match to TRBD1 (5 bases). Germline V gives CDR1 MNHEY, CDR2 SVGAGI. There are 15 residues in the CDR3. Trimming took off 5 bases at V and 5 bases at J, with 18 bases between the two ends. The CDR3 nucleotides read TGTGCCAGCAGTAAATGGAGGGGAGGCGAGACTGAAGCTTTCTTT. Its translation: CASSKWRGGETEAFF.

The chain employs TRBV2 and TRBJ1-3; D is unclear. In germline, CDR1 is SNHLY, CDR2 FYNNEI. Trimming took 7 bases from V and 0 from J, leaving 7 bases between them. The length of the CDR3 is 13 residues. The CDR3 here is CASTRSSGNTIYF. CDR3 nucleotide sequence: TGTGCCAGCACTAGGAGCTCTGGAAACACCATATATTTT.

This clone was seen a few times. The chain carries TRBV9 and TRBJ2-1; D is possibly TRBD2 (7 bases). The germline V gene encodes CDR1 SGDLS and CDR2 YYNGEE. This CDR3 is 14 amino acids long. Trimming cost V 3 bases and J 5 bases, with 12 bases left between them. The CDR3 DNA sequence: TGTGCCAGCAGCGAGGGGGGGCTGGACAATGAGCAGTTCTTC. The encoded protein is CASSEGGLDNEQFF.

The chain joins TRBV6-2 or TRBV6-3 to TRBJ2-1; 15 nucleotides match TRBD2. Trimming removed 5 bases from V and 3 bases from J; junction bases left unmatched: 5. CDR1 is MNHEY, CDR2 SVGEGT, per germline. The CDR3 length is 17 residues. CDR3 in amino acids: CASSRGLAGGLYNEQFF. In DNA form, the CDR3 reads TGTGCCAGCAGTAGGGGACTAGCGGGAGGCCTCTACAATGAGCAGTTCTTC.

The genes are TRBV19 and TRBJ1-6, with 7 bases matching TRBD1. This CDR3 has 15 amino acids. Germline V CDR1 and CDR2: LNHDA, SQIVND (reference sequence). V trimming: 1 base; J trimming: 11 bases; junction bases outside the gene matches: 8. In DNA, the CDR3 is TGTGCCAGTAGTATAGGGCCGAACAGGGGAGCACCCCTCCACTTT. It encodes CASSIGPNRGAPLHF.

The chain has TRBV5-6 and TRBJ1-2; D gene ambiguous. V was shortened by 4 bases and J by 4 bases, with 8 bases between the two germline ends. The CDR3 totals 12 residues. Germline CDR1 is SGHDT and CDR2 is YYEEEE. As DNA, the CDR3 is TGTGCCAGCAGCGACTCCACCTATGGCTACACCTTC. This gives the protein CASSDSTYGYTF.

The chain links TRBV5-4 to TRBJ1-2; 8 bases fit TRBD1. J lost 10 bases, V lost 3 bases, and 8 bases had no gene match. The CDR3 totals 13 residues. Germline V CDR1 and CDR2: SGHNT, YYREEE (reference sequence). The CDR3 loop is CASSYMTGVAYTF. CDR3 in DNA: TGTGCCAGCAGCTACATGACAGGGGTAGCCTACACCTTC.

The chain combines TRBV19 with TRBJ1-2; TRBD1 is a possible D gene (5 bases). The CDR3 spans 14 residues. Trimming removed 7 bases at V and 4 bases at J, with 16 bases between. Per the germline V gene, CDR1 is LNHDA and CDR2 is SQIVND (reference sequence). The CDR3 sequence is CASTPAAQVYGYTF. CDR3 nucleotides: TGTGCCAGTACCCCTGCGGCACAGGTCTATGGCTACACCTTC.

This rearrangement joins TRBV4-2 to TRBJ1-1; D unclear. V gave up 0 bases and J gave up 10 bases, with 15 bases separating them. The CDR3 sequence is 14 residues long. The germline CDR1 and CDR2 sequences are LGHNA and YNFKEQ. DNA of the CDR3: TGTGCCAGCAGCCAAGATGTGAGGGATTGGGGAGCTTTCTTT. Amino acids: CASSQDVRDWGAFF.

V usage is TRBV18 and J usage is TRBJ1-1, with D possibly being TRBD1 (5 bases). This CDR3 region has 14 residues. The V and J ends lost 2 bases and 6 bases respectively, with 13 bases between them. Per germline, CDR1 KGHSH and CDR2 LQKENI. The chain's CDR3 is CASSPMLAGAEAFF. CDR3 sequence (DNA): TGTGCCAGCTCACCAATGTTAGCGGGGGCTGAAGCTTTCTTT.

The gene calls are TRBV30 and TRBJ1-4; D remains ambiguous. The V end was cut by 1 base, the J end by 3 bases, with 6 bases between. The CDR3 sequence is 13 residues long. Germline V gene sequence: CDR1 GTSNPN, CDR2 SVGIG (reference sequence). CDR3 nucleotide sequence: TGTGCCTGGAGTGCTAATGCTAATGAAAAACTGTTTTTT. It codes for CAWSANANEKLFF. The full variable domain, in which reference TRBV30 and TRBJ1-4 provide the parts outside the CDR3, is SQTIHQWPATLVQPVGSPLSLECTVEGTSNPNLYWYRQAAGRGLQLLFYSVGIGQISSEVPQNLSASRPQDRQFILSSKKLLLSDSGFYLCAWSANANEKLFFGSGTQLSVL.

A note on this clone: One end of the junction is discordant with germline, which a read error may explain. The V and J genes are TRBV9 and TRBJ2-7; D not certain. The CDR3 covers 13 residues. CDR1 and CDR2 from the germline V gene are SGDLS and YYNGEE. The CDR3 nucleotides read TGTGCCAGCAGCCTCCCCCCTTCCTCCGAGCAGTACTTC. This codes for CASSLPPSSEQYF.

The rearrangement uses TRBV6-5 and TRBJ1-1; 7 bases align to TRBD1. Per the germline V gene, CDR1 is MNHEY and CDR2 is SVGAGI. J lost 3 bases, V lost 7 bases, and 5 bases had no gene match. The CDR3 extends over 13 amino acids. CDR3 sequence (DNA): TGTGCCAGCACCCAAGACAGGGACACTGAAGCTTTCTTT. It specifies CASTQDRDTEAFF.

The rearrangement links TRBV29-1 to TRBJ1-5; D remains unclear. Germline V CDR1 and CDR2: SQVTM, ANQGSEA. The CDR3 spans 13 residues. The CDR3 DNA sequence: TGCGCAACAGTAATGGATAGCAATCAGCCCCAGCATTTT. It encodes CATVMDSNQPQHF. Together with reference TRBV29-1 and TRBJ1-5, the CDR3 gives the full variable domain: SAVISQKPSRDICQRGTSLTIQCQVDSQVTMMFWYRQQPGQSLTLIATANQGSEATYESGFVIDKFPISRPNLTFSTLTVSNMSPEDSSIYLCATVMDSNQPQHFGDGTRLSIL.

The chain joins TRBV6-5 to TRBJ1-6; 7 bases map to TRBD1. The CDR3 covers 13 residues. Per germline, CDR1 MNHEY and CDR2 SVGAGI. The ends lost 10 bases at V and 4 bases at J; junction bases unmatched: 4. Written as DNA, the CDR3 is TGTGCCACCGGGACAGCTTATAATTCACCCCTCCACTTT. It yields the protein CATGTAYNSPLHF.

The chain links TRBV5-5 to TRBJ2-3; 11 positions match TRBD2. The CDR3 has 14 amino acids. V gave up 3 bases and J gave up 6 bases; unmatched junction bases: 3. Germline V gene data show CDR1 as SGHKS and CDR2 as YYEKEE (reference sequence). The CDR3 here is CASSYGLAGDTQYF. The CDR3 nucleotides are TGTGCCAGCAGCTACGGACTAGCGGGTGATACGCAGTATTTT.

V is TRBV19 and J is TRBJ1-4; D is undetermined. Deletions cut 0 bases from V and 4 bases from J, with 9 bases between. Germline CDR1 reads LNHDA; CDR2 reads SQIVND (reference sequence). The CDR3 is 15 residues long. The CDR3 nucleotides are TGTGCCAGTAGTATAGAGGGCAGAAGTAATGAAAAACTGTTTTTT. This translates into CASSIEGRSNEKLFF.

V gene TRBV21-1 combines with J gene TRBJ2-7; TRBD2, the table's D call, lacks a check against the DNA. TRBV21-1 is shown as a pseudogene. CDR3 length: 13 amino acids. CDR3 in amino acids: CAGGIGCTYEQYF. The CDR3 DNA sequence: TGTGCGGGCGGGATTGGGTGTACCTACGAGCAGTACTTC.

This sequence joins TRBV19 and TRBJ2-3; the match to TRBD1 covers 9 bases. V was clipped by 6 bases and J by 3 bases; unmatched bases: 13. The CDR3 loop spans 17 amino acids. Germline CDR1 LNHDA, CDR2 SQIVND (reference sequence). DNA for the CDR3: TGTGCCAGTAGCATCGGGACAGGGAGGACCCGGACAGATACGCAGTATTTT. It encodes CASSIGTGRTRTDTQYF.

This clone was observed once. V is TRBV30 and J is TRBJ2-4, with 8 nucleotides matching TRBD1. Germline V gene data show CDR1 as GTSNPN and CDR2 as SVGIG (reference sequence). CDR3 length: 17 residues. V was clipped by 0 bases and J by 0 bases; unmatched bases: 7. CDR3 bases: TGTGCCTGGAGTGTCCGGGACAGGATCCTAGCCAAAAACATTCAGTACTTC. Its protein is CAWSVRDRILAKNIQYF.

The gene calls are TRBV7-9 and TRBJ1-4; D may be TRBD1 (5 bases). The germline V gene encodes CDR1 SEHNR and CDR2 FQNEAQ (reference sequence). This CDR3 is 17 amino acids long. Trimming pared 3 bases from V and 1 base from J, leaving 15 bases between. The CDR3 region has the DNA TGTGCCAGCAGCTTTGTGGTTGAGCAGGGAACTAATGAAAAACTGTTTTTT. This translates into CASSFVVEQGTNEKLFF.

This chain connects TRBV6-2 or TRBV6-3 to TRBJ2-1, with 12 bases aligning to TRBD2. The CDR3 length is 19 residues. Germline-derived CDR1 and CDR2 are MNHEY and SVGEGT. V lost 2 bases and J lost 3; bases outside the gene matches: 11. The CDR3 DNA is TGTGCCAGCAGTTACAGACAGCTCGGACTAGCGGGATTCTACAATGAGCAGTTCTTC. Its protein product is CASSYRQLGLAGFYNEQFF.

The rearrangement links TRBV6-2 or TRBV6-3 to TRBJ2-3, with a tentative D call TRBD2 (5 bases). V was trimmed by 2 bases and J by 6 bases, leaving 6 bases between them. The CDR3 has 12 residues. Germline V lookup: CDR1 MNHEY, CDR2 SVGEGT. As DNA, the CDR3 is TGTGCCAGCAGTTACCGGGGTGATACGCAGTATTTT. Translated, it gives CASSYRGDTQYF.

J is TRBJ2-3 and V is TRBV15, with 9 bases that match TRBD1. After removal of 1 base from V and 3 bases from J, the junction contained 11 bases not matched to a gene. This CDR3 comprises 18 residues. CDR1 and CDR2 (germline): LNHNV, YYDKDF (reference sequence). This CDR3 is CATSRVALGTGRTDTQYF. The CDR3 bases are TGTGCCACCAGCAGAGTAGCCCTCGGGACAGGGCGAACAGATACGCAGTATTTT.